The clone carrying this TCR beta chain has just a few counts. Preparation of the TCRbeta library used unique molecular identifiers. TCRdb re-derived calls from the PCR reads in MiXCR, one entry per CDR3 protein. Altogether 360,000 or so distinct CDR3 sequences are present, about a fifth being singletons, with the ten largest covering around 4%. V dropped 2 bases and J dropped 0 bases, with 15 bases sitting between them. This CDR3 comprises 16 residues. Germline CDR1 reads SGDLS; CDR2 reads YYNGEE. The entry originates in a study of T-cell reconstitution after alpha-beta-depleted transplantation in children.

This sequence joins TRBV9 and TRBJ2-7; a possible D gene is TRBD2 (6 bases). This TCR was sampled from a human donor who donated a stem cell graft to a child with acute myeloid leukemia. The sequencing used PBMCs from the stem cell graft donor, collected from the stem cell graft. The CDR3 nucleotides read TGTGCCAGCAGCGTGGACGGGAGTTCCCACTCCTACGAGCAGTACTTC. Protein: CASSVDGSSHSYEQYF.